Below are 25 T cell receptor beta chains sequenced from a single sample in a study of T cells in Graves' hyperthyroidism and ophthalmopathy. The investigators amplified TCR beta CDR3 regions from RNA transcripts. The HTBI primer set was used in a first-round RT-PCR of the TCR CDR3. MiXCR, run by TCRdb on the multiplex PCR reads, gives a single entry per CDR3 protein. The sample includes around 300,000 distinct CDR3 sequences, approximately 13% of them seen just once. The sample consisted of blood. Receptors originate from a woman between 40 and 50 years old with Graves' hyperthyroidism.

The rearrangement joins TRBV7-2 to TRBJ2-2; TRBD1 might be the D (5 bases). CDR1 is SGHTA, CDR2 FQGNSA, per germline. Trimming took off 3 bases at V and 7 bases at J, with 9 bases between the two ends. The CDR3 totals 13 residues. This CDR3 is CASSFRQYGELFF. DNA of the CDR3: TGTGCCAGCAGCTTTCGACAGTACGGGGAGCTGTTTTTT.

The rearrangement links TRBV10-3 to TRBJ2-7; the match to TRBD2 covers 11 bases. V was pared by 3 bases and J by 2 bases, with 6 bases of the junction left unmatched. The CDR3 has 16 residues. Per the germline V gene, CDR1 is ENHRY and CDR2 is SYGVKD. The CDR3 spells CAISELAGALTYEQYF. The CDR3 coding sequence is TGTGCCATCAGTGAACTAGCGGGAGCCCTGACCTACGAGCAGTACTTC.

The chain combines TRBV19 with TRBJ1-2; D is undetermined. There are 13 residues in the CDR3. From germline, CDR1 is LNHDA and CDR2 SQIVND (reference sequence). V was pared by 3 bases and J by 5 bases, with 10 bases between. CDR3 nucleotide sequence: TGTGCCAGTAGTATGGGAGGAGGGTATGGCTACACCTTC. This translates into CASSMGGGYGYTF.

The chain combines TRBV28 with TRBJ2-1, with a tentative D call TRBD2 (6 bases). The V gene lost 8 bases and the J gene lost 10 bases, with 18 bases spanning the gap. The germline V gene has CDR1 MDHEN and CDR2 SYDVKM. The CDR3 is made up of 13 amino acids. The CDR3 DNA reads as TGTGCCAGCTCCCCGACTAGTAGGGTCGAGCAGTTCTTC. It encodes CASSPTSRVEQFF.

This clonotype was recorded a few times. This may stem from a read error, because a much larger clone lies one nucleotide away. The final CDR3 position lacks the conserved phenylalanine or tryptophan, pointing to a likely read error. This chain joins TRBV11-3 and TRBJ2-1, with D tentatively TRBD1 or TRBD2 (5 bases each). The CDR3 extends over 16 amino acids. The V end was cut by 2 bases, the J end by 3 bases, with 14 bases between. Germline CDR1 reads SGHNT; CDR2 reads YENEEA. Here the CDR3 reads CASSLWDGALYNEQFL. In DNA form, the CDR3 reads TGTGCCAGCAGCTTATGGGACGGGGCTCTCTACAATGAGCAGTTCCTC.

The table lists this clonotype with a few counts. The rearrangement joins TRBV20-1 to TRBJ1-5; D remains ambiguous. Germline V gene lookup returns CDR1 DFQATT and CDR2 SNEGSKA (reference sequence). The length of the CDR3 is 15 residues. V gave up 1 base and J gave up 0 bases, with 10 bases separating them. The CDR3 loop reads CSARGKQFSNQPQHF. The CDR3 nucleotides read TGCAGTGCTAGAGGAAAACAGTTTAGCAATCAGCCCCAGCATTTT.

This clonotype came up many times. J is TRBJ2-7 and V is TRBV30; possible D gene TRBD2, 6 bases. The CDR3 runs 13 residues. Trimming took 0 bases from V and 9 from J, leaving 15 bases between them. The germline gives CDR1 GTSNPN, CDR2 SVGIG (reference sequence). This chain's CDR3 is CAWSVGGTTGQYF. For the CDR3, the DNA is TGTGCCTGGAGTGTCGGGGGAACTACGGGGCAGTACTTC. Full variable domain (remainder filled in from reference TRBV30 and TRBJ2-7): SQTIHQWPATLVQPVGSPLSLECTVEGTSNPNLYWYRQAAGRGLQLLFYSVGIGQISSEVPQNLSASRPQDRQFILSSKKLLLSDSGFYLCAWSVGGTTGQYFGPGTRLTVT.

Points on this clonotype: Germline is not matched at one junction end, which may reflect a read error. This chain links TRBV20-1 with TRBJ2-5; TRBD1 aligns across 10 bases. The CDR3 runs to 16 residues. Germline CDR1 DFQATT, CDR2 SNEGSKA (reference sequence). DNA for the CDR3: TGCAGTGCTAGAGATGTTGGGACAGGGGATCAAGAGACCCGGTACTTC. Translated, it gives CSARDVGTGDQETRYF.

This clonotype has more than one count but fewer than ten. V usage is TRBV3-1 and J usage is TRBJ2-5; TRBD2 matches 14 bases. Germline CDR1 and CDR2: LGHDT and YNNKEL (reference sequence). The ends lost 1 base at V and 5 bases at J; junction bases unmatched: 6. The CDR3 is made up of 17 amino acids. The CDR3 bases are TGTGCCAGCAGCCAAGGACTAGCGGGAGGGCCCTCGGAGACCCAGTACTTC. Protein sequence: CASSQGLAGGPSETQYF.

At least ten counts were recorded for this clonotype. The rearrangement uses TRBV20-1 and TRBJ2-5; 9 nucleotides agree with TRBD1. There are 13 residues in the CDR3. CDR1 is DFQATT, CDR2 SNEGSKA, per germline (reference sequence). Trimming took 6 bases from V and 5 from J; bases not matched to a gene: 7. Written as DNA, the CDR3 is TGCAGTGCGGGACAGGGTCGGAGTGAGACCCAGTACTTC. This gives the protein CSAGQGRSETQYF.

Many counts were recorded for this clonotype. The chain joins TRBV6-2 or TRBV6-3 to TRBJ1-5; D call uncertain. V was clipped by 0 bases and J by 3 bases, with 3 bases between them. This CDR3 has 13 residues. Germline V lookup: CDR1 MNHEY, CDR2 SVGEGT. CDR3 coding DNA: TGTGCCAGCAGTTACTCGAACAATCAGCCCCAGCATTTT. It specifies CASSYSNNQPQHF.

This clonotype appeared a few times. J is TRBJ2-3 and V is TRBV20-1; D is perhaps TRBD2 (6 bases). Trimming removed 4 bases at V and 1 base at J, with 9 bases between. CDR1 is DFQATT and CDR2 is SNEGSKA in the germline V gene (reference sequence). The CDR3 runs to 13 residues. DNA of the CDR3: TGCAGTGCTAAGGGACTGGGCACAGATACGCAGTATTTT. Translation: CSAKGLGTDTQYF.

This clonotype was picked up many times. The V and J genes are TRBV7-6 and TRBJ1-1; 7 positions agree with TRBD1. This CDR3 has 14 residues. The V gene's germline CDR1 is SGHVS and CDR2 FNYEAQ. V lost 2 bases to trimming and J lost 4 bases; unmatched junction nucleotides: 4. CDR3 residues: CASSLTGEGTEAFF. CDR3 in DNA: TGTGCCAGCAGCTTAACAGGGGAGGGCACTGAAGCTTTCTTT. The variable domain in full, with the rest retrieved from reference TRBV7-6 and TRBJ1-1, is GAGVSQSPRYKVTKRGQDVALRCDPISGHVSLYWYRQALGQGPEFLTYFNYEAQQDKSGLPNDRFSAERPEGSISTLTIQRTEQRDSAMYRCASSLTGEGTEAFFGQGTRLTVV.

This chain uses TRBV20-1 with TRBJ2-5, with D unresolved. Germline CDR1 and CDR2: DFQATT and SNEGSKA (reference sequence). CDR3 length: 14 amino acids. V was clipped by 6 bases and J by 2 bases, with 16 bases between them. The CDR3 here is CSAQSPGQQETQYF. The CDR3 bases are TGCAGTGCCCAATCTCCCGGGCAGCAAGAGACCCAGTACTTC.

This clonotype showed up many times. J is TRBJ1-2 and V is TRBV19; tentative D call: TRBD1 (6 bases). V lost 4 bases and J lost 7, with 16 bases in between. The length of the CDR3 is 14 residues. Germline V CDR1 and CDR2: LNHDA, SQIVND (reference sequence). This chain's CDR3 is CASSTSGGAGGYTF. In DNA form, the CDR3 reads TGTGCCAGTAGTACGTCGGGGGGCGCCGGTGGCTACACCTTC.

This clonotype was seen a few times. This CDR3 reads CAIRGPLAGGPTDTQYF. CDR3 in DNA: TGTGCCATCAGGGGTCCACTAGCGGGAGGGCCGACAGATACGCAGTATTTT. The chain links TRBV10-3 to TRBJ2-3, with 13 bases aligning to TRBD2. In germline, CDR1 is ENHRY, CDR2 SYGVKD. V was pared by 6 bases and J by 3 bases, with 9 bases of the junction left unmatched. The CDR3 totals 17 residues.

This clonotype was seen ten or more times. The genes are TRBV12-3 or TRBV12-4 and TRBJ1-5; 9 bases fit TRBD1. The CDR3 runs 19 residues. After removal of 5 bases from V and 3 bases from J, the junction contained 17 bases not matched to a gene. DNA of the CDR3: TGTGCCAGCAGTGCCATTAGAAGGGGGACAGGGAGTCTCAATCAGCCCCAGCATTTT. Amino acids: CASSAIRRGTGSLNQPQHF.

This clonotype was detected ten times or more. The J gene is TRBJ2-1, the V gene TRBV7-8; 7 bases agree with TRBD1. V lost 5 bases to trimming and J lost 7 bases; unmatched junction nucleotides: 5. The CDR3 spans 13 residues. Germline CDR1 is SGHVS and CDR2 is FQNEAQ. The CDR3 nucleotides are TGTGCCAGCAGCCATGGGACAGCGAATGAGCAGTTCTTC. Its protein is CASSHGTANEQFF. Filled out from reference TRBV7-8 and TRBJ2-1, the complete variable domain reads GAGVSQSPRYKVAKRGQDVALRCDPISGHVSLFWYQQALGQGPEFLTYFQNEAQLDKSGLPSDRFFAERPEGSVSTLKIQRTQQEDSAVYLCASSHGTANEQFFGPGTRLTVL.

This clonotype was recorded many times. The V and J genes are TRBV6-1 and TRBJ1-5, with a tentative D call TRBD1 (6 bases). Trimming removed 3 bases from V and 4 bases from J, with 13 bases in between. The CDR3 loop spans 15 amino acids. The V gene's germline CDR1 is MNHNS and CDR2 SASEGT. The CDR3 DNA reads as TGTGCCAGCAGTGACTTTGACAGGCCGAATCAGCCCCAGCATTTT. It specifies CASSDFDRPNQPQHF.

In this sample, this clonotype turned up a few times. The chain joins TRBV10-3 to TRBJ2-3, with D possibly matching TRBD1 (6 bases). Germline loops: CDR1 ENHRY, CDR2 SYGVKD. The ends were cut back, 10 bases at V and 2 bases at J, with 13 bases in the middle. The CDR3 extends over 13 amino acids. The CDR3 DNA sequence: TGTGCCAGCCGGGACACCAACACAGATACGCAGTATTTT. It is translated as CASRDTNTDTQYF.

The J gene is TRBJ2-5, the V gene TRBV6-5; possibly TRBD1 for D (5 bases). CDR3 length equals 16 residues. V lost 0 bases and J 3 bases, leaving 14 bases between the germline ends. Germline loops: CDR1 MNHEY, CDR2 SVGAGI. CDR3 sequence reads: CASSYSAGWVKETQYF. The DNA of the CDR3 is TGTGCCAGCAGTTACTCAGCAGGGTGGGTGAAAGAGACCCAGTACTTC.

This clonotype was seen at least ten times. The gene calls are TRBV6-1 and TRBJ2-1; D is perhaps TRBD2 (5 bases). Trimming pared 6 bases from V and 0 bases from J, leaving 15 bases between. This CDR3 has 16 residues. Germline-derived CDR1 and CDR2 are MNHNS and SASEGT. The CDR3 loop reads CASRFPAESSYNEQFF. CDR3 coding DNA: TGTGCCAGCAGGTTTCCAGCGGAAAGCTCCTACAATGAGCAGTTCTTC.

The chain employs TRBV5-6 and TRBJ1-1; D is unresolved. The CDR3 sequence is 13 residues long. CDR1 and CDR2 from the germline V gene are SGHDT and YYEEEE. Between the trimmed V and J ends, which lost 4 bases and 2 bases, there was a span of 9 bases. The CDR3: CASSASLNTEAFF. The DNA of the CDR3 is TGTGCCAGCAGCGCTTCACTTAACACTGAAGCTTTCTTT.

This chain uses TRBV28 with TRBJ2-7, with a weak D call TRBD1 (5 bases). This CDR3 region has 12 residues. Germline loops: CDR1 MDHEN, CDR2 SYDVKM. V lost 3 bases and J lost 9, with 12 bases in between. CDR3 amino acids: CASSFGPQGQYF. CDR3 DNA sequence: TGTGCCAGCAGTTTTGGGCCCCAGGGGCAGTACTTC.

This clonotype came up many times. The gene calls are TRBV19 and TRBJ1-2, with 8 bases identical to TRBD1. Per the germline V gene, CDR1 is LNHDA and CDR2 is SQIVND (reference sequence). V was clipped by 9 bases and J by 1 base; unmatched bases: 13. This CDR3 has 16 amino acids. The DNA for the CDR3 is TGTGCCAGCCAACCTCAGGGGGCCATAGTTAACTATGGCTACACCTTC. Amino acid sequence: CASQPQGAIVNYGYTF. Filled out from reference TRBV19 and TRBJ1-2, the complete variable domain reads DGGITQSPKYLFRKEGQNVTLSCEQNLNHDAMYWYRQDPGQGLRLIYYSQIVNDFQKGDIAEGYSVSREKKESFPLTVTSAQKNPTAFYLCASQPQGAIVNYGYTFGSGTRLTVV.